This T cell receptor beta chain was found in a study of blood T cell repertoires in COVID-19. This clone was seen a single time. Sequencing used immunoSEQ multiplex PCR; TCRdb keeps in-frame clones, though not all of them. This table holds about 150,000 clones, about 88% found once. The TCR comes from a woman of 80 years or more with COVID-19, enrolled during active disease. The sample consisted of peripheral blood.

The DNA of the CDR3 is TGTGCCAGCAGCCCTCCAAAGGGATTCGACAGGCTCAAAGGCTACACCTTC. Its translation is CASSPPKGFDRLKGYTF. This sequence joins TRBV7-2 and TRBJ1-2; D might be TRBD1 (6 bases). The V gene lost 5 bases and the J gene lost 8 bases, with 27 bases spanning the gap. Germline V lookup: CDR1 SGHTA, CDR2 FQGNSA. This CDR3 has 17 amino acids. Looking up the rest from reference TRBV7-2 and TRBJ1-2 gives the full variable domain: GAGVSQSPSNKVTEKGKDVELRCDPISGHTALYWYRQSLGQGLEFLIYFQGNSAPDKSGLPSDRFSAERTGGSVSTLTIQRTQQEDSAVYLCASSPPKGFDRLKGYTFGSGTRLTVV.